The 9 T cell receptor beta chains below were found in one sample sequenced in a study of blood T cell repertoires in COVID-19 (dated by TCRdb to the early 2020s). To prepare the library, the immunoSEQ multiplex PCR assay was applied. TCRdb took over this immuneACCESS table, retaining in-frame rearrangements with V and J assigned. Such tables are incomplete; in checked studies, under half of the missing clones stem from an unresolved V gene, and the remainder is unexplained. The table for this sample lists 100,000 to 150,000 clones; under 85% of them were counted only once. The ten top clones hold over 9.5% of the sample. The sample was peripheral blood. The receptors were sampled from a man aged 60 to 69 with acute or convalescent COVID-19.

CDR3 in amino acids: CASSQGRGVDTEAFF. CDR3 nucleotides: TGTGCCAGCAGCCAGGGTCGGGGGGTTGACACTGAAGCTTTCTTT. The J gene is TRBJ1-1, the V gene TRBV21-1. TRBV21-1 corresponds to a pseudogene. The CDR3 is made up of 15 amino acids.

The J gene is TRBJ1-2, the V gene TRBV24-1, with D perhaps matching TRBD1 (5 bases). V was cut by 3 bases and J by 8 bases, with 18 bases left in between. CDR3 length equals 15 residues. Germline CDR1 KGHDR, CDR2 SFDVKD. The DNA of the CDR3 is TGTGCCACCAGTGATCCGGTCCTGGGGCGATTGGGCTACACCTTC. It yields the protein CATSDPVLGRLGYTF.

The chain uses TRBV29-1 and TRBJ2-5; the D is unclear. V shed 6 bases and J shed 5 bases, with 10 bases lying between them. This CDR3 is 11 amino acids long. Germline V gene lookup returns CDR1 SQVTM and CDR2 ANQGSEA. The CDR3 coding sequence is TGCAGCGTGTCCCCCGGGGAGACCCAGTACTTC. It translates to CSVSPGETQYF.

The chain joins TRBV12-3 or TRBV12-4 to TRBJ1-5; unclear D gene. Trimming removed 6 bases at V and 10 bases at J, with 16 bases between. The CDR3 loop spans 13 amino acids. The CDR3 loop reads CASRLSGISPQHF. CDR3 nucleotides: TGTGCCAGCAGACTCTCGGGGATCAGCCCCCAGCATTTT.

This clone has a single count. The rearrangement joins TRBV16 to TRBJ1-1, with D unclear. The CDR3 runs 13 residues. Germline CDR1 is KGHSY and CDR2 is FQNENV. V was trimmed by 6 bases and J by 1 base, leaving 9 bases between them. The CDR3 sequence: CASSFGRNTEAFF. In DNA, the CDR3 is TGTGCCAGCAGTTTTGGGAGGAACACTGAAGCTTTCTTT.

V is TRBV20-1 and J is TRBJ2-5; TRBD2 matches at 7 bases. V shed 3 bases and J 4 bases; nucleotides not matched to a gene: 8. This CDR3 contains 14 residues. Germline CDR1 reads DFQATT; CDR2 reads SNEGSKA (reference sequence). Here the CDR3 DNA reads TGCAGTGCTAGTCGGGGAGGGGCCTTAGAGACCCAGTACTTC. This encodes CSASRGGALETQYF.

This clone was detected only once. The chain couples TRBV24-1 to TRBJ2-3, with TRBD2 identical over 9 bases. The ends lost 9 bases at V and 5 bases at J; junction bases unmatched: 14. Germline CDR1 and CDR2: KGHDR and SFDVKD. The CDR3 loop spans 16 amino acids. The DNA for the CDR3 is TGTGCCACCGCGGCGGGAGGGCCGAGGGACGGAGATACGCAGTATTTT. Its protein is CATAAGGPRDGDTQYF.

The chain joins TRBV6-2 or TRBV6-3 to TRBJ2-1; 7 bases agree with TRBD2. Germline-derived CDR1 and CDR2 are MNHEY and SVGEGT. The CDR3 contains 14 residues. The trim removed 5 bases at V and 4 bases at J, leaving 5 bases unmatched. The DNA of the CDR3 is TGTGCCAGCAGTAGCGGGACTTTTTACAATGAGCAGTTCTTC. It specifies CASSSGTFYNEQFF.

There are a few counts of this clone. CDR3: CASSELAGATDTQYF. The CDR3 region has the DNA TGCGCCAGCAGTGAACTAGCGGGAGCCACAGATACGCAGTATTTT. The chain links TRBV10-1 to TRBJ2-3; 11 bases align to TRBD2. The CDR3 runs to 15 residues. With 3 bases clipped from V and 2 bases from J, the junction kept 1 base outside the gene matches. Germline V gene sequence: CDR1 WNHNN, CDR2 SYGVQD (reference sequence).